Included here is one TCR beta chain sequence, with context. Its antigen is currently unknown. These data originate in a study of early T cells in non-severe SARS-CoV-2 infection. Study-wide results and limits: VDJdb-based matching was biased toward anti-spike CD8 responses and missed private and CD4 specificities.

The trim removed 2 bases at V and 6 bases at J, leaving 13 bases unmatched. Germline V lookup: CDR1 KGHDR, CDR2 SFDVKD. The CDR3 length is 18 residues. Unique molecular identifiers (one per individual cDNA molecule) were attached. Using its own MiXCR run on the 5' RACE reads, TCRdb lists one record per CDR3 protein. The data contain 120,000 or so distinct CDR3 sequences, 10% to 15% of them singletons. The sample here was whole blood, taken at baseline. The TCR originated in an adult who was a healthcare worker with PCR-confirmed SARS-CoV-2 infection or an uninfected control (not recorded which). The gene calls are TRBV24-1 and TRBJ2-1; 9 bases are shared with TRBD2. CDR3 protein: CATSDYPRVAGAGNEQFF. The CDR3 DNA is TGTGCCACCAGTGATTATCCTCGAGTAGCGGGAGCAGGCAATGAGCAGTTCTTC.